A single sample is the source of the 4 T cell receptor beta chains below, sequenced in a study of blood T cell repertoires in COVID-19 (TCRdb year 2020). Libraries were prepared through the immunoSEQ multiplex PCR assay. TCRdb stores this immuneACCESS table with in-frame sequences only. Part of the clones is absent; in the studies checked, under half of the shortfall reflects unresolved V genes, and no reason is known for the rest. The sample profile shows hundreds of thousands of clones; about nine tenths of them were found once. The ten largest clones add up to approximately 8% of the sample. Sequencing was performed on PBMCs or T cells enriched from blood (not recorded which). These receptors were obtained from a woman in her sixties who had recovered from COVID-19.

The chain has TRBV7-2 and TRBJ2-3, with TRBD2 as a possible D gene (6 bases). The CDR3 has 15 amino acids. Trimming shortened V by 5 bases and J by 2 bases, and 14 bases separated the two germline ends. Germline V CDR1 and CDR2: SGHTA, FQGNSA. CDR3: CASSPPGLHTDTQYF. CDR3 bases: TGTGCCAGCAGCCCGCCGGGACTCCACACAGATACGCAGTATTTT.

The chain uses TRBV9 and TRBJ2-2; D is perhaps TRBD2 (6 bases). The germline V gene has CDR1 SGDLS and CDR2 YYNGEE. The CDR3 is made up of 14 amino acids. Trimming removed 0 bases from V and 7 bases from J, with 10 bases in between. This CDR3 is CASSVATGDGELFF. In nucleotides, the CDR3 is TGTGCCAGCAGCGTAGCTACGGGGGACGGGGAGCTGTTTTTT.

CDR3 DNA: TGCGCCAGCAGCCCAAGGTCCCTAGCGGGGAACACAGATACGCAGTATTTT. Its translation: CASSPRSLAGNTDTQYF. The genes are TRBV4-1 and TRBJ2-3; TRBD2 aligns across 9 bases. Germline lookup yields CDR1 MGHRA and CDR2 YSYEKL. J lost 2 bases, V lost 4 bases, and 10 bases had no gene match. This CDR3 spans 17 amino acids.

V is TRBV29-1 and J is TRBJ2-3; possibly TRBD2 for D (6 bases). The V end was cut by 4 bases, the J end by 0 bases, with 17 bases between. Germline V CDR1 and CDR2: SQVTM, ANQGSEA. The CDR3 runs to 16 residues. The CDR3 loop is CSVVSLGEASTDTQYF. CDR3 DNA sequence: TGCAGCGTTGTCTCTCTCGGGGAGGCTAGCACAGATACGCAGTATTTT.